This T cell receptor beta chain derives from a study of blood T cells in healthy people across ages. Through a sample-barcoded 5' primer and a J-beta primer mix, a second PCR was run for roughly 6 to 12 cycles. TCRdb itself ran the 5' RACE reads through MiXCR, one entry per CDR3 protein. The sample includes 1.2 million to 1.5 million distinct CDR3 sequences, approximately 59% of them seen just once. The study recruited healthy Caucasian donors from Russia who were aged about 6 to 90. The CDR3 has 12 amino acids. CDR1 and CDR2 (germline): MNHEY, SVGEGT. V dropped 3 bases and J dropped 7 bases, with 7 bases sitting between them.

The sequence derives from a man between 18 and 29 years old in good health. J is TRBJ1-5 and V is TRBV6-2 or TRBV6-3; D not resolved. Input material: blood. The CDR3 nucleotides are TGTGCCAGCAGTTATTCGGACCAGCCCCAGCATTTT. Amino acid sequence: CASSYSDQPQHF.